The 26 T cell receptor beta chains reported below all come from one sample, sequenced in a study of blood T cell repertoires in COVID-19. Measured with immunoSEQ multiplex PCR; TCRdb has only the in-frame clones, and not every one. Of roughly 22,000 clones in the sample, approximately 90% were seen once. The sequencing input was peripheral blood. These receptors were taken from a man in his 70s with active COVID-19.

The sample holds a few counts of this clone. J is TRBJ2-7 and V is TRBV27; possibly TRBD2 for D (5 bases). CDR1 and CDR2 (germline): MNHEY, SMNVEV (reference sequence). Trimming shortened V by 6 bases and J by 4 bases, and 10 bases separated the two germline ends. The CDR3 runs 12 residues. The CDR3 bases are TGTGCCAGCAGCCCGAGCGGTTACGAGCAGTACTTC. It codes for CASSPSGYEQYF.

This chain links TRBV19 with TRBJ2-3; 9 bases are shared with TRBD1. CDR1 and CDR2 (germline): LNHDA, SQIVND (reference sequence). CDR3 length equals 13 residues. V shed 7 bases and J 4 bases; nucleotides not matched to a gene: 3. Here the CDR3 DNA reads TGTGCCAGTACTCGACAGGGGGCAGATACGCAGTATTTT. Translated, it gives CASTRQGADTQYF.

This chain joins TRBV7-9 and TRBJ2-3, with TRBD2 matching 7 bases. Germline-derived CDR1 and CDR2 are SEHNR and FQNEAQ (reference sequence). Trimming at V came to 1 base and at J to 6 bases, leaving 4 bases not matched to a gene. The CDR3 is made up of 14 amino acids. The DNA for the CDR3 is TGTGCCAGCAGCTTAGGCGGGGGAGGCGATACGCAGTATTTT. The encoded protein is CASSLGGGGDTQYF.

This chain connects TRBV19 to TRBJ2-1, with no clear D. Trimming took 1 base from V and 8 from J, leaving 9 bases between them. Germline V gene data show CDR1 as LNHDA and CDR2 as SQIVND (reference sequence). This CDR3 comprises 13 residues. This CDR3 is CASSIVTRDEQFF. For the CDR3, the DNA is TGTGCCAGTAGTATAGTCACGAGAGATGAGCAGTTCTTC.

The chain couples TRBV5-1 to TRBJ2-7, with D hard to call. The CDR3 is 15 amino acids. Germline CDR1 and CDR2: SGHRS and YFSETQ. The V end was cut by 1 base, the J end by 2 bases, with 13 bases between. CDR3 amino acids: CASSLSTPTPYEQYF. CDR3 bases: TGCGCCAGCAGCTTGAGCACCCCAACCCCCTACGAGCAGTACTTC.

This chain links TRBV9 with TRBJ2-1; 9 bases line up with TRBD2. The germline V gene encodes CDR1 SGDLS and CDR2 YYNGEE. Germline trimming cut 4 bases from V and 6 bases from J; bases unmatched to any gene: 14. CDR3 size: 17 residues. CDR3 sequence (DNA): TGTGCCAGCAGCCCCTGGGGGCTAGCGGGGAGAGGCAATGAGCAGTTCTTC. It specifies CASSPWGLAGRGNEQFF.

The chain employs TRBV9 and TRBJ2-7, with 10 bases identical to TRBD1. The CDR3 runs to 13 residues. J was trimmed by 5 bases and V by 4 bases; bases with no gene match: 3. CDR1 SGDLS and CDR2 YYNGEE come from the germline V gene. The CDR3 sequence: CASSLTGGHEQYF. The CDR3 DNA is TGTGCCAGCAGCTTGACAGGGGGCCACGAGCAGTACTTC.

V gene TRBV9 combines with J gene TRBJ2-1, with 10 bases lining up with TRBD2. The CDR3 runs to 18 residues. Germline V gene lookup returns CDR1 SGDLS and CDR2 YYNGEE. The trim removed 4 bases at V and 13 bases at J, leaving 23 bases unmatched. CDR3 residues: CASSNPMNRDLEREGQFF. The CDR3 DNA sequence: TGTGCCAGCAGCAACCCCATGAACAGAGATCTTGAGCGGGAGGGACAGTTCTTC.

In its sample, this clone was seen once. The V gene is TRBV24-1, the J gene TRBJ2-5; 9 bases fit TRBD1. Trimming cost V 4 bases and J 6 bases; bases outside gene matches: 5. CDR3 size: 14 residues. Germline loops: CDR1 KGHDR, CDR2 SFDVKD. CDR3 sequence (DNA): TGTGCCACCAGTGACTCCGGACAGGGGAAGACCCAGTACTTC. Its protein product is CATSDSGQGKTQYF.

The CDR3 region has the DNA TGCGCCAGCAGCTCTGCACCCCGACAGGGCCCGATTTCCTACGAGCAGTACTTC. Its protein is CASSSAPRQGPISYEQYF. This sequence joins TRBV5-1 and TRBJ2-7; 7 nucleotides align to TRBD1. Germline V gene data show CDR1 as SGHRS and CDR2 as YFSETQ. The CDR3 consists of 18 residues. V trimming: 3 bases; J trimming: 1 base; junction bases outside the gene matches: 16. Drawing the rest from reference TRBV5-1 and TRBJ2-7, the complete variable domain is KAGVTQTPRYLIKTRGQQVTLSCSPISGHRSVSWYQQTPGQGLQFLFEYFSETQRNKGNFPGRFSGRQFSNSRSEMNVSTLELGDSALYLCASSSAPRQGPISYEQYFGPGTRLTVT.

This chain links TRBV3-1 (or the pseudogene TRBV3-2) with TRBJ2-1; 9 bases are a match to TRBD2. Germline V gene sequence: CDR1 LGHDT, CDR2 YNNKEL (reference sequence). The junction had 7 bases not matched to a gene; V was cut back by 1 base and J by 0 bases. The CDR3 spans 18 residues. The CDR3 nucleotides are TGTGCCAGCAGCCAAGGCCCCCTTAGCGGGGGCTCCTACAATGAGCAGTTCTTC. This codes for CASSQGPLSGGSYNEQFF.

This chain links TRBV4-2 with TRBJ2-7; 9 bases match TRBD1. The V gene end was trimmed by 4 bases and the J gene end by 6 bases; junction bases not matched to a gene: 7. The CDR3 has 14 amino acids. Per germline, CDR1 LGHNA and CDR2 YNFKEQ. CDR3 in amino acids: CASSRGTGSREQYF. The CDR3 bases are TGTGCCAGCAGCCGCGGGACAGGGAGTCGCGAGCAGTACTTC.

The chain is built from TRBV11-1 and TRBJ2-6; D possibly corresponds to TRBD1 (5 bases). Trimming pared 6 bases from V and 0 bases from J, leaving 12 bases between. This CDR3 contains 16 residues. In germline, CDR1 is SGHAT, CDR2 FQDESV (reference sequence). The CDR3 DNA reads as TGTGCCAGCAGGCGAGGCAGGGACTCTGGGGCCAACGTCCTGACTTTC. It encodes CASRRGRDSGANVLTF.

This sequence joins TRBV19 and TRBJ2-5; 9 bases match TRBD2. Germline V gives CDR1 LNHDA, CDR2 SQIVND (reference sequence). The CDR3 has 15 residues. Trimming took 10 bases from V and 3 from J; bases not matched to a gene: 12. The CDR3 DNA is TGTGCCACTAAAACCGGGCCTAGCGGGGAAGAGACCCAGTACTTC. Encoded protein: CATKTGPSGEETQYF.

A few counts support this clone. The chain uses TRBV28 and TRBJ1-2; 7 bases line up with TRBD1. The CDR3 sequence is 13 residues long. Germline loops: CDR1 MDHEN, CDR2 SYDVKM. V was clipped by 2 bases and J by 8 bases; unmatched bases: 5. CDR3 bases: TGTGCCAGCAGTTTAAGAGGACAGGACGGCTACACCTTC. This sequence encodes CASSLRGQDGYTF.

The CDR3 reads CASRQRDPYEQYF. Here the CDR3 DNA reads TGTGCCAGCAGACAGCGGGACCCCTACGAGCAGTACTTC. The chain uses TRBV6-5 and TRBJ2-7; 7 bases fit TRBD2. The CDR3 covers 13 residues. V was pared by 6 bases and J by 2 bases, with 4 bases of the junction left unmatched. Germline lookup yields CDR1 MNHEY and CDR2 SVGAGI.

This clone was counted once. V and J are TRBV14 and TRBJ1-1, with a possible D match to TRBD1 (5 bases). Germline V CDR1 and CDR2: SGHDN, FVKESK. V gave up 2 bases and J gave up 1 base, with 11 bases separating them. There are 15 residues in the CDR3. The DNA of the CDR3 is TGTGCCAGCAGCCAAATCCCTACAGGGAACACTGAAGCTTTCTTT. It is translated as CASSQIPTGNTEAFF.

In its sample, this clone was seen once. J is TRBJ2-7 and V is TRBV27; no definite D call. Trimming stripped 4 bases from V and 4 bases from J, with 5 bases between. There are 11 residues in the CDR3. Germline values: CDR1 MNHEY, CDR2 SMNVEV (reference sequence). This CDR3 is CASSSGYEQYF. The CDR3 region has the DNA TGTGCCAGCAGTTCAGGTTACGAGCAGTACTTC.

For the CDR3, the DNA is TGTGCCTGGAGTAAGGGCGGGGGTGTGACAGATACGCAGTATTTT. Translating it yields CAWSKGGGVTDTQYF. V and J are TRBV30 and TRBJ2-3; the match to TRBD2 covers 7 bases. CDR1 is GTSNPN and CDR2 is SVGIG in the germline V gene (reference sequence). Trimming removed 2 bases from V and 3 bases from J; junction bases left unmatched: 8. This CDR3 has 15 amino acids.

The J gene is TRBJ2-1, the V gene TRBV5-1, with 11 bases identical to TRBD1. The CDR3 totals 16 residues. Losses at the gene ends were 6 bases for V and 8 bases for J; bases not matched to a gene: 13. CDR1 is SGHRS and CDR2 is YFSETQ in the germline V gene. This CDR3 is CASNAGTGGLGYEQFF. The DNA of the CDR3 is TGCGCCAGCAACGCAGGGACAGGGGGGTTGGGGTATGAGCAGTTCTTC. Together with reference TRBV5-1 and TRBJ2-1, the CDR3 gives the full variable domain: KAGVTQTPRYLIKTRGQQVTLSCSPISGHRSVSWYQQTPGQGLQFLFEYFSETQRNKGNFPGRFSGRQFSNSRSEMNVSTLELGDSALYLCASNAGTGGLGYEQFFGPGTRLTVL.

The chain recombines TRBV6-2 or TRBV6-3 with TRBJ2-3; 7 bases are shared with TRBD2. In germline, CDR1 is MNHEY, CDR2 SVGEGT. The trim removed 5 bases at V and 4 bases at J, leaving 6 bases unmatched. CDR3 length equals 14 residues. This CDR3 is CASSLVRGADTQYF. Written as DNA, the CDR3 is TGTGCCAGCAGTCTCGTCCGGGGGGCAGATACGCAGTATTTT.

The gene calls are TRBV19 and TRBJ1-6, with TRBD1 matching over 7 bases. From germline, CDR1 is LNHDA and CDR2 SQIVND (reference sequence). The CDR3 extends over 15 amino acids. V was pared by 3 bases and J by 4 bases, with 3 bases of the junction left unmatched. The CDR3: CASSISGGYNSPLHF. Written as DNA, the CDR3 is TGTGCCAGTAGTATTTCAGGGGGTTATAATTCACCCCTCCACTTT.

This sequence joins TRBV9 and TRBJ2-2, with a tentative D call TRBD2 (5 bases). Germline V gene data show CDR1 as SGDLS and CDR2 as YYNGEE. The CDR3 loop spans 16 amino acids. V was trimmed by 0 bases and J by 1 base, leaving 10 bases between them. CDR3 sequence reads: CASSVGGPENTGELFF. The CDR3 nucleotides read TGTGCCAGCAGCGTAGGAGGGCCGGAGAACACCGGGGAGCTGTTTTTT.

The rearrangement links TRBV20-1 to TRBJ2-1; 11 bases are a match to TRBD2. The J segment lost 14 bases and the V segment lost 6 bases, leaving 6 bases of the junction unmatched. The CDR3 runs 11 residues. CDR1 is DFQATT, CDR2 SNEGSKA, per germline (reference sequence). CDR3 DNA sequence: TGCAGTGCGGTACTAGCGGGAGTAGAGTTCTTC. As protein: CSAVLAGVEFF.

J is TRBJ2-2 and V is TRBV6-2 or TRBV6-3; D is possibly TRBD2 (5 bases). V was pared by 5 bases and J by 6 bases, with 19 bases between. Germline CDR1 is MNHEY and CDR2 is SVGEGT. CDR3 length equals 16 residues. CDR3 DNA sequence: TGTGCCAGCAGTCGAAGACTTTTAGCGAGGGCCGGGGAGCTGTTTTTT. Translated: CASSRRLLARAGELFF.

The chain carries TRBV7-6 and TRBJ2-3, with TRBD2 matching over 7 bases. Trimming took 5 bases from V and 0 from J; bases not matched to a gene: 5. Germline V lookup: CDR1 SGHVS, CDR2 FNYEAQ. The CDR3 totals 15 residues. CDR3 sequence reads: CASSRGRGSTDTQYF. CDR3 sequence (DNA): TGTGCCAGCAGCCGGGGGAGGGGAAGCACAGATACGCAGTATTTT.